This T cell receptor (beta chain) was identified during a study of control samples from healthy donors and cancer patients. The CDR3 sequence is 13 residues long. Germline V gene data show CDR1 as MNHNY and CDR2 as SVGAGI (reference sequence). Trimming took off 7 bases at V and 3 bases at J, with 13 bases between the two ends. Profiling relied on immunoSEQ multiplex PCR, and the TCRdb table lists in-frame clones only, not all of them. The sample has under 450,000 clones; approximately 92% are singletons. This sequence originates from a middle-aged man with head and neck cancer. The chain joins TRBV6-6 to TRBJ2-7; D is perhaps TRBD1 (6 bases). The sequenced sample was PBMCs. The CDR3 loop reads CASTLQGYYEQYF. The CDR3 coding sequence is TGTGCCAGCACGTTACAGGGATACTACGAGCAGTACTTC.